These T cell receptor beta chains were read from a single sample in a study of blood T cells in healthy people across ages. TCRdb itself ran the 5' RACE reads through MiXCR, one entry per CDR3 protein. Seen here are some 640,000 distinct CDR3 sequences, approximately 30% observed once, and the top ten hold approximately 15%. The sequenced material came from blood. Source of these receptors: a woman over 75 in good health. Each CDR3 is given with its conserved first and last residue. D genes are given only for firm matches. Some rows mark clone size as missing; the rest say once, few, many or name a class of expanded clone.

TRBJ2-7 TRBV7-9 TRBD1 . TGTGCCAGCAGCACGGGACAGGGGGGATCCTACGAGCAGTACTTC CASSTGQGGSYEQYF
TRBJ1-5 TRBV20-1 TRBD1 few TGCAGTGCTACACGGACAGGGTCCCAAAATCAGCCCCAGCATTTT CSATRTGSQNQPQHF
TRBJ2-7 TRBV4-1 . . TGCGCCAGTAGCCAAGATGGTACGGCTAACGAGCAGTACTTC CASSQDGTANEQYF
TRBJ2-7 TRBV7-2 . . TGTGCCAGCAGCTTGGTAGGGGGAGAAGGTTTATCACGCGAGCAGTACTTC CASSLVGGEGLSREQYF
TRBJ1-2 TRBV6-2/TRBV6-3 . . TGTGCCAGCAGTCTCGGGGTAGCGGGAAACTATGGCTACACCTTC CASSLGVAGNYGYTF
TRBJ2-2 TRBV10-3 TRBD1 few TGTGCCATCAGCGGACAGGGTGACACCGGGGAGCGGTTTTTT CAISGQGDTGERFF
TRBJ2-3 TRBV4-3 . many TGCGCCAGCAGCCAAGATGTCCCGGGACCTTCTAGCACAGATACGCAGTATTTT CASSQDVPGPSSTDTQYF
TRBJ2-7 TRBV7-6 . few TGTGCCAGCAGCTTAGGGGTGAATTACGAGCAGTACTTC CASSLGVNYEQYF
TRBJ2-7 TRBV28 . . TGTGCCAGCAGTTTAGTGGCCAATGAGCAGTACTTC CASSLVANEQYF
TRBJ1-4 TRBV12-3/TRBV12-4 . . TGTGCCAGCAGTTTGTCGCAGTTTAATGAAAAACTGTTTTTT CASSLSQFNEKLFF
TRBJ2-7 TRBV20-1 . . TGCAGCGCGGGGTTTCCGGACGAGCAGTACTTC CSAGFPDEQYF
TRBJ2-7 TRBV7-8 TRBD2 once TGTGCCAGCAGCTTAGGGGGACTAGCGGGTAGGAGCTACGAGCAGTACTTC CASSLGGLAGRSYEQYF
TRBJ2-3 TRBV30 . few TGTGCCTGGAATTTGGGACTCATGGGCACAGATACGCAGTATTTT CAWNLGLMGTDTQYF